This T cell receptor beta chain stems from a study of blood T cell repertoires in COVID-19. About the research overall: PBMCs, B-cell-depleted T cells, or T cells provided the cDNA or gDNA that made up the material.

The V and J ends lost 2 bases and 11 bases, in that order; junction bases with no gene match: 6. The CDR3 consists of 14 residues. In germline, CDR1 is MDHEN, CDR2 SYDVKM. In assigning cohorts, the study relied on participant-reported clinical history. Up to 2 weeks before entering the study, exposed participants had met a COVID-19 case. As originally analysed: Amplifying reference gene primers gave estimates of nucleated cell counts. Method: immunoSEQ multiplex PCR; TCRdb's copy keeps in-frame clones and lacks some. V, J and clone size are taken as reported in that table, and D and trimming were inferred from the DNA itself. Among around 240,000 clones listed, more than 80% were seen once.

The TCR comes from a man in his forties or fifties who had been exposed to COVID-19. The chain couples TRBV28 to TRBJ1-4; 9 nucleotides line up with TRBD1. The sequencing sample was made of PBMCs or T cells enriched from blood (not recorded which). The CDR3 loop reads CASSLRDRVGKLFF. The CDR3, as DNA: TGTGCCAGCAGTTTAAGGGACAGGGTCGGCAAACTGTTTTTT.